The rows below give T cell receptor beta chains drawn from one sample of a study of control samples from healthy donors and cancer patients. The method was immunoSEQ multiplex PCR; TCRdb's version includes in-frame clones alone and lacks a portion of them. The sample shows more than 100,000 clones, approximately 90% of them seen only once. The sequencing sample was made of blood. These receptors came from a young man in good health. The CDR3 runs from the conserved cysteine through the conserved F or W. A D gene is named only where the DNA matches it firmly. Not every row has a clone size; where given, it reads once, few, many or a size class.

v_call	d_call	j_call	clone_size	cdr3_nt	cdr3_aa
TRBV5-5	.	TRBJ2-3	.	TGTGCCAGCAGCTCCCGGGTTCAGGGTGGCACAGATACGCAGTATTTT	CASSSRVQGGTDTQYF
TRBV18	.	TRBJ1-5	.	TGTGCCAGCTCACCAGGGGAGGCTCAGCCCCAGCATTTT	CASSPGEAQPQHF
TRBV30	.	TRBJ1-1	.	TGTGCCTGGAGCGTAAAGACAGCTAATAACACTGAAGCTTTCTTT	CAWSVKTANNTEAFF
TRBV9	.	TRBJ1-2	.	TGTGCCAGCAGCGTAGCGAGCTATAACTATGGCTACACCTTC	CASSVASYNYGYTF
TRBV7-6	TRBD1	TRBJ2-7	.	TGTGCCAGCAGCTTCTTTCGGACAGGGTACGACGAGCAGTACTTC	CASSFFRTGYDEQYF
TRBV30	TRBD1	TRBJ1-5	.	TGTGCCTGGGGAGACAGGGTGAATCAGCCCCAGCATTTT	CAWGDRVNQPQHF
TRBV29-1	.	TRBJ1-2	.	TGCAGCGTAGAGGACGGCTATGGTGGCTACACCTTC	CSVEDGYGGYTF
TRBV11-2	TRBD2	TRBJ2-3	.	TGTGCCAGCAGCTTAATATCCGGGGGGGGCACAGATACGCAGTATTTT	CASSLISGGGTDTQYF
TRBV20-1	.	TRBJ2-1	.	TGCAGTGCTAGAGGAGCATGGGAGCAGTTCTTC	CSARGAWEQFF
TRBV7-9	.	TRBJ2-1	.	TGTGCCAGCAGCCCTAAACAGGGAGGGATGAAAAATGAGCAGTTCTTC	CASSPKQGGMKNEQFF
TRBV10-3	.	TRBJ1-2	once	TGTGCCATCACCGTCACTGCGGGGGATGGCTACACCTTC	CAITVTAGDGYTF
TRBV7-2	.	TRBJ1-1	.	TGTGCCAGCAGCTTAGGGGTGACAGCAGAAGCTTTCTTT	CASSLGVTAEAFF
TRBV18	.	TRBJ1-2	.	TGTGCCAGCTCACCACCGCTCAAGTCGGGAGCTAACTATGGCTACACCTTC	CASSPPLKSGANYGYTF
TRBV6-6	TRBD1	TRBJ1-1	once	TGTGCCAGCAGTAACAGGGACAGAAAACGCTATGAAGCTTTCTTT	CASSNRDRKRYEAFF
TRBV7-3	.	TRBJ1-1	.	TGTGCCAGCAGCCCTCGACAAGACACTGAAGCTTTCTTT	CASSPRQDTEAFF